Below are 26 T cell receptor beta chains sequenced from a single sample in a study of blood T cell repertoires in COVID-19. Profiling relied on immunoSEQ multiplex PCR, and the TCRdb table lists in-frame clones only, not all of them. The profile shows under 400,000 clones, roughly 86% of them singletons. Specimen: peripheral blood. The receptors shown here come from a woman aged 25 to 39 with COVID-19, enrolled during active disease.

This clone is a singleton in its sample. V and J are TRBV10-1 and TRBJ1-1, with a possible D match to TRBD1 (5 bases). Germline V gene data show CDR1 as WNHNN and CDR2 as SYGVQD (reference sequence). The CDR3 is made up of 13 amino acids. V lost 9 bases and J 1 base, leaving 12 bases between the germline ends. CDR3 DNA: TGCGCCAGACCAAACAGGAAGAACACTGAAGCTTTCTTT. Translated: CARPNRKNTEAFF.

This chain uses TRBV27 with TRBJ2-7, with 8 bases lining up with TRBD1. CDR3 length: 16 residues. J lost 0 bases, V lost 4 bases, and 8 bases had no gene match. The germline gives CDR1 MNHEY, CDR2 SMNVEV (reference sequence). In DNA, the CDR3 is TGTGCCAGCAGTTCGATCAGGGGGCCTAGCTCCTACGAGCAGTACTTC. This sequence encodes CASSSIRGPSSYEQYF.

The CDR3 loop is CASSSEGINYGYTF. In DNA, the CDR3 is TGTGCCAGCAGTTCGGAGGGTATTAACTATGGCTACACCTTC. The genes are TRBV2 and TRBJ1-2; D remains unclear. The CDR3 contains 14 residues. The V gene's germline CDR1 is SNHLY and CDR2 FYNNEI. V lost 5 bases and J lost 1, with 11 bases in between. Full variable domain (missing parts from reference TRBV2 and TRBJ1-2): EPEVTQTPSHQVTQMGQEVILRCVPISNHLYFYWYRQILGQKVEFLVSFYNNEISEKSEIFDDQFSVERPDGSNFTLKIRSTKLEDSAMYFCASSSEGINYGYTFGSGTRLTVV.

CDR3 in DNA: TGTGCCAGCAGCCAAGTGGGGACTTACGAGCAGTACTTC. Its translation is CASSQVGTYEQYF. The V gene is TRBV3-1 (or the pseudogene TRBV3-2), the J gene TRBJ2-7; D is perhaps TRBD2 (6 bases). Per germline, CDR1 LGHDT and CDR2 YNNKEL (reference sequence). Trimming removed 1 base at V and 4 bases at J, with 8 bases between. The CDR3 length is 13 residues.

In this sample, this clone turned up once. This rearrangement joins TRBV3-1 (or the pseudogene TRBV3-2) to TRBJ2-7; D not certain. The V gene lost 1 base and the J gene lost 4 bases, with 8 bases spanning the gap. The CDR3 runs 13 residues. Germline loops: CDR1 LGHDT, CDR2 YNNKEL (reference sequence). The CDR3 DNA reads TGTGCCAGCAGCCAAGCCCCCGGTTACGAGCAGTACTTC. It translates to CASSQAPGYEQYF.

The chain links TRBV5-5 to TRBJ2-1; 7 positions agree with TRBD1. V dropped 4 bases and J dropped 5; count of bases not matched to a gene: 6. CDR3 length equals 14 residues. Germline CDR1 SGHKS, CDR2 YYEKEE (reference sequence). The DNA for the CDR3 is TGTGCCAGCAGCGCCTGGGACAGAGACAATGAGCAGTTCTTC. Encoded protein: CASSAWDRDNEQFF.

As DNA, the CDR3 is TGCGCCAGCAGGCTAGAGGAAGAGACCCAGTACTTC. This encodes CASRLEEETQYF. This rearrangement joins TRBV5-1 to TRBJ2-5, with D unclear. Deletions cut 5 bases from V and 3 bases from J, with 8 bases between. This CDR3 is 12 amino acids long. Germline V gives CDR1 SGHRS, CDR2 YFSETQ.

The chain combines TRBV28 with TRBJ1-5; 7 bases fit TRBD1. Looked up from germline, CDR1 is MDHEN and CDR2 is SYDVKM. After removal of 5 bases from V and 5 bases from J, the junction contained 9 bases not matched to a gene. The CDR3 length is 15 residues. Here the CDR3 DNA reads TGTGCCAGCAGTAGGGGTGACAGGGAATATCAGCCCCAGCATTTT. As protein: CASSRGDREYQPQHF.

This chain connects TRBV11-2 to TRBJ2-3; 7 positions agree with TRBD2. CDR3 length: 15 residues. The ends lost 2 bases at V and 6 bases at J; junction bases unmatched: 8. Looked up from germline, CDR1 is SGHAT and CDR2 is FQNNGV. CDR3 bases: TGTGCCAGCAGCTTAAGCGGGACCCAGGCGGATACGCAGTATTTT. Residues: CASSLSGTQADTQYF.

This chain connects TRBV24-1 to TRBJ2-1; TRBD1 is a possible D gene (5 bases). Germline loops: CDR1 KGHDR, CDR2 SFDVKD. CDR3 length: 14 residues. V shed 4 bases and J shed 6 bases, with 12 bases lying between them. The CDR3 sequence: CATSDSWTINEQFF. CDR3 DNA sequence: TGTGCCACCAGTGACTCCTGGACAATCAATGAGCAGTTCTTC.

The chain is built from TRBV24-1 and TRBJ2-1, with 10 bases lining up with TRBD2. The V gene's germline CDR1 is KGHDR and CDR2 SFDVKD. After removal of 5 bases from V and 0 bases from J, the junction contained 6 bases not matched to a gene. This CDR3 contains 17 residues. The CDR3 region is CATSGVAGGLSYNEQFF. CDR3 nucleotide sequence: TGTGCCACCAGTGGCGTAGCGGGAGGTCTCTCCTACAATGAGCAGTTCTTC.

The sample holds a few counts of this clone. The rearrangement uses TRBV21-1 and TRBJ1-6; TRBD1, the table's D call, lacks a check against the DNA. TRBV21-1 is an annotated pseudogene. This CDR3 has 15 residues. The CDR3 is CAGGRGSSYNSPLHF. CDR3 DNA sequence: TGTGCCGGCGGTAGGGGGAGCTCCTATAATTCACCCCTCCACTTT.

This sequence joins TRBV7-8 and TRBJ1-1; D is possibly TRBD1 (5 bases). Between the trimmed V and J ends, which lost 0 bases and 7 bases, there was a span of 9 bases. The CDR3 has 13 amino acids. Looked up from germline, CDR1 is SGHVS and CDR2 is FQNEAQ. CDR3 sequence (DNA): TGTGCCAGCAGCTTAGCAGGGGATAATGAAGCTTTCTTT. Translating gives CASSLAGDNEAFF.

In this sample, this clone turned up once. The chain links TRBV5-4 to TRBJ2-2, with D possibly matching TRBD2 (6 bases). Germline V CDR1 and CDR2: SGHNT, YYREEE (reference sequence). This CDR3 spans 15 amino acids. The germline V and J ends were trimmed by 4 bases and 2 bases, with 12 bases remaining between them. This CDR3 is CASSIPGENTGELFF. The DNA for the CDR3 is TGTGCCAGCAGCATACCGGGGGAAAACACCGGGGAGCTGTTTTTT.

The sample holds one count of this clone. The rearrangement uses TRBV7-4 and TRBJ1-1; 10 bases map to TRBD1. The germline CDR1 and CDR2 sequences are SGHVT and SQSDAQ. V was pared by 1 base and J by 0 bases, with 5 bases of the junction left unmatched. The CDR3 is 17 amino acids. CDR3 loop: CASSLVPGQGLNTEAFF. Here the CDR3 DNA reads TGTGCCAGCAGCTTAGTCCCGGGACAGGGGTTGAACACTGAAGCTTTCTTT. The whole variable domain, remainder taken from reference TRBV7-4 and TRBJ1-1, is GAGVSQSPRYKVAKRGRDVALRCDSISGHVTLYWYRQTLGQGSEVLTYSQSDAQRDKSGRPSGRFSAERPERSVSTLKIQRTEQGDSAVYLCASSLVPGQGLNTEAFFGQGTRLTVV.

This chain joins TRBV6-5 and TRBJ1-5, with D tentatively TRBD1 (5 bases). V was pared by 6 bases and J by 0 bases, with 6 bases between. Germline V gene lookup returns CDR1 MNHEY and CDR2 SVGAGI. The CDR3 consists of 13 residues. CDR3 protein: CASRGGSNQPQHF. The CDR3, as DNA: TGTGCCAGCAGGGGGGGTAGCAATCAGCCCCAGCATTTT.

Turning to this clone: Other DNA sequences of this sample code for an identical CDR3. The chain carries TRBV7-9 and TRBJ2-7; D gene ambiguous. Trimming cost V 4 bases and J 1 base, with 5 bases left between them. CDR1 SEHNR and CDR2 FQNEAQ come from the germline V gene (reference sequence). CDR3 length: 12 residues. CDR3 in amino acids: CASSSNSYEQYF. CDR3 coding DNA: TGTGCCAGCAGCTCCAATTCCTACGAGCAGTACTTC.

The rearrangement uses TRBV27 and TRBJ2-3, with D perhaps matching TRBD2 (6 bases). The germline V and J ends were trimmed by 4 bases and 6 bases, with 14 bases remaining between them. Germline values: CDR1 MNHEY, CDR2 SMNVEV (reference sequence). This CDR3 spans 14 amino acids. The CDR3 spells CASSSGLPGDTQYF. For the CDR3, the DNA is TGTGCCAGCAGTTCGGGACTGCCCGGGGATACGCAGTATTTT.

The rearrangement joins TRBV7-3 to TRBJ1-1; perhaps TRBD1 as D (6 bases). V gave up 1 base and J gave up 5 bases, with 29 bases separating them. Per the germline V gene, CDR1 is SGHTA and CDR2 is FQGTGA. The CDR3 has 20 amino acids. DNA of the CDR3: TGTGCCAGCAGCTTAAACCCCACCGGGACAAGGAGAGGGAAGAGGACTGAAGCTTTCTTT. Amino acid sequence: CASSLNPTGTRRGKRTEAFF.

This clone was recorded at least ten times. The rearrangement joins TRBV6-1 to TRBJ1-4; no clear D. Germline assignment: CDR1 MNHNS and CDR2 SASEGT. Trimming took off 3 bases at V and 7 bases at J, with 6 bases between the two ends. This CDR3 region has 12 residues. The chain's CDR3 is CASSEHGEKLFF. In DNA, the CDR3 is TGTGCCAGCAGTGAGCACGGTGAAAAACTGTTTTTT.

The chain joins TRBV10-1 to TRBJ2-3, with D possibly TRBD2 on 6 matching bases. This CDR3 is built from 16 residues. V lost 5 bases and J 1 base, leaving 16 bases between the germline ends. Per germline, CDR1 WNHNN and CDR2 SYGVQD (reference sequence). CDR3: CASSLGGRIGTDTQYF. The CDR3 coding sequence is TGCGCCAGCAGTCTGGGAGGTCGTATAGGCACAGATACGCAGTATTTT.

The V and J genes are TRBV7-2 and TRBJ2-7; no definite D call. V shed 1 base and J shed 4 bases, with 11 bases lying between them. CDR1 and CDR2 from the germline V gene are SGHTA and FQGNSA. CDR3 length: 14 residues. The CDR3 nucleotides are TGTGCCAGCAGCTTAGTCGGCAGGTTTTACGAGCAGTACTTC. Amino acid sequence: CASSLVGRFYEQYF. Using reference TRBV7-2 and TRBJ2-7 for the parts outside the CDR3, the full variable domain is GAGVSQSPSNKVTEKGKDVELRCDPISGHTALYWYRQSLGQGLEFLIYFQGNSAPDKSGLPSDRFSAERTGGSVSTLTIQRTQQEDSAVYLCASSLVGRFYEQYFGPGTRLTVT.

This CDR3 reads CNVREGQSYEQFF. DNA of the CDR3: TGCAACGTGCGGGAGGGCCAATCCTATGAGCAGTTCTTC. V is TRBV29-1 and J is TRBJ2-1, with 9 bases aligning to TRBD2. This CDR3 has 13 amino acids. From germline, CDR1 is SQVTM and CDR2 ANQGSEA.

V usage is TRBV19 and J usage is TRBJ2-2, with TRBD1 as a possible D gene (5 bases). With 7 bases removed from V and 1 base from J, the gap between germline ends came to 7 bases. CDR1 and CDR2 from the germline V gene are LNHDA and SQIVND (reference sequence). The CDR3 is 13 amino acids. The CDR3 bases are TGTGCCAGTAACACAGGGAACACCGGGGAGCTGTTTTTT. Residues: CASNTGNTGELFF.

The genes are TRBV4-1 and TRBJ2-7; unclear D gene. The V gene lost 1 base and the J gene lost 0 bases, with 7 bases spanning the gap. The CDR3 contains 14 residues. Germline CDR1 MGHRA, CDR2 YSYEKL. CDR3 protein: CASSQATYSYEQYF. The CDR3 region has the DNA TGCGCCAGCAGCCAAGCGACTTACTCCTACGAGCAGTACTTC.

CDR3 DNA sequence: TGTGCCAGCAGGGGCGGGGGGTTTGAGCAGTTCTTC. Its protein product is CASRGGGFEQFF. The V call is TRBV28, the J call TRBJ2-1, with TRBD2 matching over 8 bases. The germline CDR1 and CDR2 sequences are MDHEN and SYDVKM. The CDR3 extends over 12 amino acids. The V and J ends lost 6 bases and 9 bases, in that order; junction bases with no gene match: 4.